This T cell receptor (beta chain) was sequenced during a study of blood T cell repertoires in COVID-19. Study summary: Sites across the United States, Italy and Spain contributed samples from acute and convalescent COVID-19.

This clone was detected a few times. The data were produced by immunoSEQ multiplex PCR, yet TCRdb's version contains in-frame clones alone and is incomplete. Seen here are 200,000 to 250,000 clones, around nine tenths observed once, and the top ten hold around 4.5%. The ends lost 7 bases at V and 6 bases at J; junction bases unmatched: 15. From germline, CDR1 is SNHLY and CDR2 FYNNEI. This CDR3 spans 15 amino acids. The sequence was obtained from a woman in her thirties who had been exposed to COVID-19. Sequenced: PBMCs or T cells enriched from blood (not recorded which). The rearrangement links TRBV2 to TRBJ2-7, with TRBD1 identical over 7 bases. DNA of the CDR3: TGTGCCAGCACCCAGCGGACAGGCGGAGTTGGCGAGCAGTACTTC. Translating gives CASTQRTGGVGEQYF. The entire variable domain, with the rest obtained from reference TRBV2 and TRBJ2-7, is as follows: EPEVTQTPSHQVTQMGQEVILRCVPISNHLYFYWYRQILGQKVEFLVSFYNNEISEKSEIFDDQFSVERPDGSNFTLKIRSTKLEDSAMYFCASTQRTGGVGEQYFGPGTRLTVT.